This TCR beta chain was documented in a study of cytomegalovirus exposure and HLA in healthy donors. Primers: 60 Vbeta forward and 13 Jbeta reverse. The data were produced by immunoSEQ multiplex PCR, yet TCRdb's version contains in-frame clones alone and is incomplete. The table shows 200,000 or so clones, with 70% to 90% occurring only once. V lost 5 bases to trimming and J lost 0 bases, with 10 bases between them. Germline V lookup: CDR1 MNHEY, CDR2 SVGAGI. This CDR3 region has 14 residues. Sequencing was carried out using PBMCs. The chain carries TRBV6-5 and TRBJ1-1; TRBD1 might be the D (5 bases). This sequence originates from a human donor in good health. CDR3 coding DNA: TGTGCCAGCAGTGTCCGACAGATGAACACTGAAGCTTTCTTT. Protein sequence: CASSVRQMNTEAFF.